This record covers a single T cell receptor beta chain. This record comes from a study of cytomegalovirus exposure and HLA in healthy donors. It was with 60 Vbeta and 13 Jbeta primers that the PCR ran. This table comes from immunoSEQ multiplex PCR, and its TCRdb copy is limited to in-frame clones, with some not included. The sample contains about 90,000 clones, about 66% of which appear only once. Trimming at V came to 3 bases and at J to 2 bases, leaving 0 bases not matched to a gene. CDR1 is MDHEN, CDR2 SYDVKM, per germline. The CDR3 loop spans 14 amino acids. Sequencing was carried out using PBMCs. The chain couples TRBV28 to TRBJ1-5; 8 bases are shared with TRBD1. This TCR was recovered from a woman aged 45-60 years in good health and CMV-seropositive. CDR3 region: CASSLGQGNQPQHF. The CDR3 DNA follows: TGTGCCAGCAGTTTGGGACAGGGCAATCAGCCCCAGCATTTT.